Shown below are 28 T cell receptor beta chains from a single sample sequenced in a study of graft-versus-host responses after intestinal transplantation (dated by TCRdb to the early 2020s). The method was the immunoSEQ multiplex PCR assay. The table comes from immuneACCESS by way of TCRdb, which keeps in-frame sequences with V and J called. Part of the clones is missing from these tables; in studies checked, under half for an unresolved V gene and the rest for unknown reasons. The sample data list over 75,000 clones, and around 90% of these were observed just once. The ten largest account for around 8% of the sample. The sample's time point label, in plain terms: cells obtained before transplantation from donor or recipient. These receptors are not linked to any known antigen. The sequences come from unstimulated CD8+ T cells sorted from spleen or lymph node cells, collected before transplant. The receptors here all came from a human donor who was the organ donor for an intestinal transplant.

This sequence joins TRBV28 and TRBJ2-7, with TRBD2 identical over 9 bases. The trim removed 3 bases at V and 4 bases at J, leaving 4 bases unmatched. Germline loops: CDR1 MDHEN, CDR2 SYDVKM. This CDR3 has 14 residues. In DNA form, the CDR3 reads TGTGCCAGCAGTTTGGTGCGGGGGGGATACGAGCAGTACTTC. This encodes CASSLVRGGYEQYF.

CDR3 nucleotide sequence: TGTGCAAGTCGCTTGGAGGGGTCGACAGGGACGAACACTGAAGCTTTCTTT. It codes for CASRLEGSTGTNTEAFF. J is TRBJ1-1 and V is TRBV12-2; no check of the table's D call, TRBD1, against the DNA was made. TRBV12-2 is given as a pseudogene. There are 17 residues in the CDR3.

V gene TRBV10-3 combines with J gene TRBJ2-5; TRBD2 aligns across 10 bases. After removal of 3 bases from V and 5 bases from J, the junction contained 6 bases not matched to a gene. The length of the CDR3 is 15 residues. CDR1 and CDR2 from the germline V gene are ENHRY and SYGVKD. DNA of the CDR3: TGTGCCATCAGTGAAGATCTAGCGGGGGTGGAGACCCAGTACTTC. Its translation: CAISEDLAGVETQYF.

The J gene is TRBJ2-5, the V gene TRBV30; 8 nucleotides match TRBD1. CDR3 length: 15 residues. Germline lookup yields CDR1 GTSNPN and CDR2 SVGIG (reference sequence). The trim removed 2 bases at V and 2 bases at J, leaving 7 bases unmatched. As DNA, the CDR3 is TGTGCCTGGAGTAGGGAGACAGGGGATCAAGAGACCCAGTACTTC. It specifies CAWSRETGDQETQYF.

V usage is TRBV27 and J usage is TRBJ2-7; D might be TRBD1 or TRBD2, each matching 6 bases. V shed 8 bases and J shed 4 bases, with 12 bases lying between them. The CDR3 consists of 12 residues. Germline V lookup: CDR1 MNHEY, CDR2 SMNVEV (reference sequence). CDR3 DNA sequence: TGTGCCAGCGCCCGAGGGGGGTACGAGCAGTACTTC. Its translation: CASARGGYEQYF.

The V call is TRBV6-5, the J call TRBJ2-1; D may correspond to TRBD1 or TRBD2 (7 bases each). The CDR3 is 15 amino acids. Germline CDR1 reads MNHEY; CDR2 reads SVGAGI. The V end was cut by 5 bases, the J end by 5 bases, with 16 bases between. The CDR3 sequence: CASSPGGVMNNEQFF. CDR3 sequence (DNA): TGTGCCAGCAGTCCAGGGGGGGTTATGAACAATGAGCAGTTCTTC.

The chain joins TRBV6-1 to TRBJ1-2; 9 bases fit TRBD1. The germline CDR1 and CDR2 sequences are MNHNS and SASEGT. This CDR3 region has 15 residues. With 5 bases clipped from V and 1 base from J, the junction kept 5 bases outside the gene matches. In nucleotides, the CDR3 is TGTGCCAGCAGTACGGGACAGGGCCTTAACTATGGCTACACCTTC. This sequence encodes CASSTGQGLNYGYTF.

This chain's CDR3 is CASSDLELSGNTIYF. CDR3 sequence (DNA): TGTGCCAGCAGTGATTTGGAGCTCTCTGGAAACACCATATATTTT. The rearrangement joins TRBV25-1 to TRBJ1-3; D gene uncertain. This CDR3 contains 15 residues. V gave up 3 bases and J gave up 0 bases, with 9 bases separating them. The V gene's germline CDR1 is MGHDK and CDR2 SYGVNS. Together with reference TRBV25-1 and TRBJ1-3, the CDR3 gives the full variable domain: EADIYQTPRYLVIGTGKKITLECSQTMGHDKMYWYQQDPGMELHLIHYSYGVNSTEKGDLSSESTVSRIRTEHFPLTLESARPSHTSQYLCASSDLELSGNTIYFGEGSWLTVV.

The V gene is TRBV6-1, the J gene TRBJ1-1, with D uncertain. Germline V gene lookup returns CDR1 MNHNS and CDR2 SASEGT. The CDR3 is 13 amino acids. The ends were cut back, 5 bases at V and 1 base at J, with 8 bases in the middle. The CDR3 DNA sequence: TGTGCCAGCAGTCCCCGCGGGAACACTGAAGCTTTCTTT. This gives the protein CASSPRGNTEAFF.

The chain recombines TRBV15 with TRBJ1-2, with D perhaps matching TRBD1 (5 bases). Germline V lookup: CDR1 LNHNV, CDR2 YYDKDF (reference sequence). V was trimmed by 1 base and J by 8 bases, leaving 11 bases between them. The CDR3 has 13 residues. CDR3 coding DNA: TGTGCCACCAGCAGAGGCAGGGTAGGGGGCTACACCTTC. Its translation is CATSRGRVGGYTF.

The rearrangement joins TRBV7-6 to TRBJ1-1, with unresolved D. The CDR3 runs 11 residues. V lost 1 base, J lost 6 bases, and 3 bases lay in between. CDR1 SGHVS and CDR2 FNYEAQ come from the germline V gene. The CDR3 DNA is TGTGCCAGCAGCTTAGGGTCTGAAGCTTTCTTT. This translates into CASSLGSEAFF. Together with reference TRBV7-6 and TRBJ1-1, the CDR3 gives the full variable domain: GAGVSQSPRYKVTKRGQDVALRCDPISGHVSLYWYRQALGQGPEFLTYFNYEAQQDKSGLPNDRFSAERPEGSISTLTIQRTEQRDSAMYRCASSLGSEAFFGQGTRLTVV.

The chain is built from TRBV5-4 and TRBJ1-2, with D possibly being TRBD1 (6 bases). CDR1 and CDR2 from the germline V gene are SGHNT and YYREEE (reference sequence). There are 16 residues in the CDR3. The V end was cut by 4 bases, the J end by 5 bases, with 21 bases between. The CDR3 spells CASSDSVTTGIYGYTF. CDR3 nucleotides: TGTGCCAGCAGCGATTCTGTCACAACAGGGATTTATGGCTACACCTTC.

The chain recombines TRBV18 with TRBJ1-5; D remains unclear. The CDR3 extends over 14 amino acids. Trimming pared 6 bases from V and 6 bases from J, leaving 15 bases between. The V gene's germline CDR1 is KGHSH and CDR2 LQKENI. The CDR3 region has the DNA TGTGCCAGCTCTCCGGGTGGGTCCGGTCAGCCCCAGCATTTT. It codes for CASSPGGSGQPQHF.

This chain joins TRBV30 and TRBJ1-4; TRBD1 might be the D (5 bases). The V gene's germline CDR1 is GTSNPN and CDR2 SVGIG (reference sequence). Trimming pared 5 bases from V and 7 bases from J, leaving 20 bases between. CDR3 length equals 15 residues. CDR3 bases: TGTGCCTGGCGCGTGGCGGGGCTGATCGGTGAAAAACTGTTTTTT. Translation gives CAWRVAGLIGEKLFF.

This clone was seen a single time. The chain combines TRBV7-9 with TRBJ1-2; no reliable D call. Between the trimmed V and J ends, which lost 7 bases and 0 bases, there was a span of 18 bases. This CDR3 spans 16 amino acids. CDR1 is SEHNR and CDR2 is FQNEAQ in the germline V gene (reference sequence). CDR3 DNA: TGTGCCAGCACCTACCCCCTTGACACAGCTAACTATGGCTACACCTTC. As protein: CASTYPLDTANYGYTF.

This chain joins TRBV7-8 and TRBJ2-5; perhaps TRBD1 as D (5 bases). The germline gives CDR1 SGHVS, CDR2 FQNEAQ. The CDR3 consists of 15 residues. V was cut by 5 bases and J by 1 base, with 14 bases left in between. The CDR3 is CASSGQLRSQETQYF. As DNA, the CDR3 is TGTGCCAGCAGCGGACAACTTCGGTCCCAAGAGACCCAGTACTTC.

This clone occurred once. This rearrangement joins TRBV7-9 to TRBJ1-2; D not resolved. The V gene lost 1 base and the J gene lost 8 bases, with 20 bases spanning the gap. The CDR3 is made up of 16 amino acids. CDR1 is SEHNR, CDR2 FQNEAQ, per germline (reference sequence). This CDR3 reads CASSLVFLGPGGGYTF. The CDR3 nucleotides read TGTGCCAGCAGCTTAGTTTTTTTAGGGCCCGGAGGAGGCTACACCTTC.

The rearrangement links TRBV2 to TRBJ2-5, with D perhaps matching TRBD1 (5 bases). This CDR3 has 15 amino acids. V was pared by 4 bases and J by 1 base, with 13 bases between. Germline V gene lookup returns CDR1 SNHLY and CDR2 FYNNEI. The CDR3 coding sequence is TGTGCCAGCAGTGGTCTGGACAAGACCCAAGAGACCCAGTACTTC. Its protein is CASSGLDKTQETQYF.

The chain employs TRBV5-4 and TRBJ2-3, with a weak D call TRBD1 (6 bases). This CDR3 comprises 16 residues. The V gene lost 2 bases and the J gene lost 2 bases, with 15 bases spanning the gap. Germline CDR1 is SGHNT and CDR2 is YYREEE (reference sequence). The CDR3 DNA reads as TGTGCCAGCAGCTTAGACAGGTTCTCCTTCACAGATACGCAGTATTTT. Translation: CASSLDRFSFTDTQYF.

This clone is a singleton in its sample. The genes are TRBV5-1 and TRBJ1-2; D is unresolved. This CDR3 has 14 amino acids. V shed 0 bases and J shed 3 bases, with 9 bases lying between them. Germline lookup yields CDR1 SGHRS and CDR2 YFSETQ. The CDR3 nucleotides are TGCGCCAGCAGCTTGGGAGGGTCGGACTATGGCTACACCTTC. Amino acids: CASSLGGSDYGYTF.

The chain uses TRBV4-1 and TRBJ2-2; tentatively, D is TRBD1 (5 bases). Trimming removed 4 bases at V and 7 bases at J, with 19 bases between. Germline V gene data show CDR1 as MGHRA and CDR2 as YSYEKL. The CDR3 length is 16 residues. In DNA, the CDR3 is TGCGCCAGCAGCCCCAACCTCGGACAATTCTACGGGGAGCTGTTTTTT. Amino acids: CASSPNLGQFYGELFF.

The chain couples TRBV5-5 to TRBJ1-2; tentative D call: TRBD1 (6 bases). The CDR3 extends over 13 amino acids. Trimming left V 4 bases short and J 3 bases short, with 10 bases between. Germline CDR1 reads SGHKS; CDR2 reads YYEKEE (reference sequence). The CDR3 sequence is CASSRGPYYGYTF. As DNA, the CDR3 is TGTGCCAGCAGCCGGGGGCCGTACTATGGCTACACCTTC.

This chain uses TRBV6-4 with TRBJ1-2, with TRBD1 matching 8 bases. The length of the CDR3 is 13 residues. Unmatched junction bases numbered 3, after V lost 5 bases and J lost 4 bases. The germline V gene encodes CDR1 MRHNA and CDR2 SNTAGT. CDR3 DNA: TGTGCCAGCAGTTTCGGACAGGGCTATGGCTACACCTTC. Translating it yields CASSFGQGYGYTF.

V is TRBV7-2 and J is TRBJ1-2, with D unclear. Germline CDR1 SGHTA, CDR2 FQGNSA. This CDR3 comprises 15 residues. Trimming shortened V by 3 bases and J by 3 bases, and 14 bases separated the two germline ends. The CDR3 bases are TGTGCCAGCAGCTTGACCCCCCCCTCTCACTATGGCTACACCTTC. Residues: CASSLTPPSHYGYTF.

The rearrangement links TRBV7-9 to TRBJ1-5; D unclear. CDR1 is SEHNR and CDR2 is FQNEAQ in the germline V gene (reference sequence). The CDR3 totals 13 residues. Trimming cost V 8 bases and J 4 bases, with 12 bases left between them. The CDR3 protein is CASQRNINQPQHF. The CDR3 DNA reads TGTGCCAGCCAGAGGAACATAAATCAGCCCCAGCATTTT.

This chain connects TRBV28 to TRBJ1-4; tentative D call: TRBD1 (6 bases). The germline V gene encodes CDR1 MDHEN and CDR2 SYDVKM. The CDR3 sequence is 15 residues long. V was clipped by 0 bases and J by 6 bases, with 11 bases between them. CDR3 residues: CASSLWTEGDEKLFF. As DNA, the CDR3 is TGTGCCAGCAGTTTATGGACCGAGGGGGATGAAAAACTGTTTTTT.

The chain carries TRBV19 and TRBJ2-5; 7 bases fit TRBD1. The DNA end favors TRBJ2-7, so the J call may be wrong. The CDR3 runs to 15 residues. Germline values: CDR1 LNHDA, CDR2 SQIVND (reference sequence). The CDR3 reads CASSTETGYSYEQYF. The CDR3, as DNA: TGTGCCAGTAGTACGGAGACAGGGTACTCCTACGAGCAGTACTTC.

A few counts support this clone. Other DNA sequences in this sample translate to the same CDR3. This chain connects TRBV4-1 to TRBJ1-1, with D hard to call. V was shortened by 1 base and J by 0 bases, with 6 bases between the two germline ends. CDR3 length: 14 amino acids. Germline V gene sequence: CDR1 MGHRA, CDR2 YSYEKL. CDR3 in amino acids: CASSQGSMNTEAFF. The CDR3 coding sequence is TGCGCCAGCAGCCAAGGTTCTATGAACACTGAAGCTTTCTTT.